This T cell receptor (beta chain) was captured by sequencing in a study of neurological immune-mediated disorders. Study overall: Secondary progressive disease was present in 3, and relapsing-remitting disease in roughly 30, of the 35 or so multiple sclerosis patients.

Via MiXCR, TCRdb re-called the 5' RACE reads, giving one row per CDR3 protein. The table lists roughly 70,000 distinct CDR3 sequences, around 5% of them singletons. This clonotype rates as medium-sized. Its antigen remains unidentified. The V and J ends lost 6 bases and 7 bases respectively, with 21 bases between them. CDR1 is ENHRY, CDR2 SYGVKD, per germline. CDR3 length: 16 amino acids. General study findings and limits: CDR3 amino acid sequences of expanded clones were not shared across subjects, a result suggesting private repertoires in all groups. Clinical features showed no association with the multiple sclerosis repertoire cluster, and MRI features showed none either. Falling below healthy controls, multiple sclerosis showed the least TCR clonal expansion, while HTLV-1-associated myelopathy showed the most.

The sample taken for sequencing was PBMCs. V usage is TRBV10-3 and J usage is TRBJ1-4, with D maybe TRBD1 (5 bases). The source of this sequence is a woman in her thirties with multiple sclerosis. CDR3 nucleotides: TGTGCCATCAGACCAGGGACTTCCATACTGGGTGAAAAACTGTTTTTT. Residues: CAIRPGTSILGEKLFF.